The T cell receptor beta chain described here comes from a study of T cells in Graves' hyperthyroidism and ophthalmopathy. Looking at the study overall: Peripheral blood was secured at the point of initial diagnosis, before any treatment.

This clonotype was counted many times. From RNA transcripts, TCR beta CDR3 regions were amplified. The HTBI set primed first-round TCR CDR3 RT-PCR. TCRdb ran MiXCR on the multiplex PCR reads and lists one entry per CDR3 protein. The table includes around 250,000 distinct CDR3 sequences, more than 12% detected once. Aged 18 to 65, the patients had hyperthyroidism that was newly diagnosed and had lasted under 2 months. CDR1 and CDR2 from the germline V gene are MNHEY and SMNVEV (reference sequence). V was cut by 2 bases and J by 8 bases, with 16 bases left in between. The CDR3 totals 16 residues. Source material: blood. The chain has TRBV27 and TRBJ1-6; D not resolved. The sequence was obtained from a woman aged 40 to 50 with Graves' hyperthyroidism that later progressed to Graves' ophthalmopathy. Here the CDR3 DNA reads TGTGCCAGCAGTTTAACCGGGCCGGCCTACGATTCACCCCTCCACTTT. It specifies CASSLTGPAYDSPLHF.